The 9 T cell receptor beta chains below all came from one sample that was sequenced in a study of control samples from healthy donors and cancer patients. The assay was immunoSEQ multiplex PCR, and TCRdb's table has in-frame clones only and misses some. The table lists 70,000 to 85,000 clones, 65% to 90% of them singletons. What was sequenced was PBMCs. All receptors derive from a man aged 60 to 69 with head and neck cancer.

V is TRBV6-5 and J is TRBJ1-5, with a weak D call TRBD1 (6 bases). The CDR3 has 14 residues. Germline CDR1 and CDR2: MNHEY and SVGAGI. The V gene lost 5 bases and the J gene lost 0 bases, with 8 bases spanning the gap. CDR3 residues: CASSTGYSNQPQHF. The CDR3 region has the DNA TGTGCCAGCAGTACAGGGTATAGCAATCAGCCCCAGCATTTT.

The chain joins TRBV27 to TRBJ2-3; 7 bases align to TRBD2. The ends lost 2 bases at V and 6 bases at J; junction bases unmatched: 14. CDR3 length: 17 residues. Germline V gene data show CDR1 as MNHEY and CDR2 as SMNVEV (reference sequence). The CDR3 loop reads CASSLGRGIAGADTQYF. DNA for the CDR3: TGTGCCAGCAGTTTAGGGAGGGGAATTGCGGGAGCCGATACGCAGTATTTT.

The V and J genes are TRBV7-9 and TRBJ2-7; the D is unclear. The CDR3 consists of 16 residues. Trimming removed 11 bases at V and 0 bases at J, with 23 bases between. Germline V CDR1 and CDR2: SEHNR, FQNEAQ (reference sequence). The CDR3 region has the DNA TGTGCCGCCGAGGAACCCGAGAAGGTGACCTCCTACGAGCAGTACTTC. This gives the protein CAAEEPEKVTSYEQYF.

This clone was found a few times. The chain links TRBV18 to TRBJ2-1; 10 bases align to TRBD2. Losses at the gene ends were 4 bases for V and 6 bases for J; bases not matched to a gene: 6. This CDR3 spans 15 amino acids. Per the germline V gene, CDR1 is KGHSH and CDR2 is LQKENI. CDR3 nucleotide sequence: TGTGCCAGCTCACTCGTAGCGGGAGGAGGCAATGAGCAGTTCTTC. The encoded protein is CASSLVAGGGNEQFF.

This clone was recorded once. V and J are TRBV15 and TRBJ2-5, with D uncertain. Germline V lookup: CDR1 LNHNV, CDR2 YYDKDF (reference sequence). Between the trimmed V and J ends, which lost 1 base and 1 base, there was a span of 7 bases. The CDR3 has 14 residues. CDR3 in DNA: TGTGCCACCAGCAGAGCGTCAGGCCAAGAGACCCAGTACTTC. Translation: CATSRASGQETQYF.

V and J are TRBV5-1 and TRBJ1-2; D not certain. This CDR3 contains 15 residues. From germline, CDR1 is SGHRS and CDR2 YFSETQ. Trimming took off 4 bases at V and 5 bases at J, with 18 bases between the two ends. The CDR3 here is CASSPVSAGAYGYTF. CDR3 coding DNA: TGCGCCAGCAGCCCTGTAAGTGCAGGTGCATATGGCTACACCTTC.

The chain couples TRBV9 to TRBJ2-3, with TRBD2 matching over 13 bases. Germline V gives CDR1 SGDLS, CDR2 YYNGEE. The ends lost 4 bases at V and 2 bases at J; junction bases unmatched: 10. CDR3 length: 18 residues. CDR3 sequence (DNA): TGTGCCAGCAGCCCACGACTAGCGGGAGGTGGAATCACAGATACGCAGTATTTT. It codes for CASSPRLAGGGITDTQYF.

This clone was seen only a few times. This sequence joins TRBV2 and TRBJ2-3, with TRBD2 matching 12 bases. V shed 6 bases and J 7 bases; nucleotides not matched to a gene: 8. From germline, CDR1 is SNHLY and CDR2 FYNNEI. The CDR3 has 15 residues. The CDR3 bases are TGTGCCAGCAGCTTGGGACTAGCGGGTTCTAATACGCAGTATTTT. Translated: CASSLGLAGSNTQYF.

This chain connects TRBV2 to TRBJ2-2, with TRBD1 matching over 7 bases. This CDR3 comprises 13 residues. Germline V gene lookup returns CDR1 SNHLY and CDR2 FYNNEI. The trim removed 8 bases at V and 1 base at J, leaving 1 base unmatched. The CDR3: CASGQVNTGELFF. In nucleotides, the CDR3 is TGTGCCAGCGGACAGGTGAACACCGGGGAGCTGTTTTTT. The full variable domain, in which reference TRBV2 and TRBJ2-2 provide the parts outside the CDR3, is EPEVTQTPSHQVTQMGQEVILRCVPISNHLYFYWYRQILGQKVEFLVSFYNNEISEKSEIFDDQFSVERPDGSNFTLKIRSTKLEDSAMYFCASGQVNTGELFFGEGSRLTVL.